This TCR beta chain originates from a study of blood T cells in healthy people across ages. Study results and caveats: Roughly linear declines in TCR beta diversity per million T cells occurred with age. Correlation between TCR beta diversity and naive T cell percentage was strong.

This clonotype has just one count. Its antigen is undetermined. CDR1 and CDR2 from the germline V gene are DFQATT and SNEGSKA (reference sequence). Trimming cost V 0 bases and J 5 bases, with 11 bases left between them. The CDR3 covers 15 residues. Primed by a sample-barcoded 5' primer and a J-beta primer mix, a second PCR proceeded for 7 to 11 cycles. Sequencing of every sample gave 2.5 million or more CDR3-containing paired-end reads. TCRdb redid the calling of the 5' RACE reads with MiXCR, one entry per CDR3 protein. Here the sample spans about 1.1 million distinct CDR3 sequences, more than 30% being singletons.

This TCR was sampled from a man aged 18-30 years in good health. The chain carries TRBV20-1 and TRBJ1-6, with D unresolved. Sequencing input: blood. In DNA, the CDR3 is TGCAGTGCTAGAGATTATGGGCCCAATAATTCACCCCTCCACTTT. It codes for CSARDYGPNNSPLHF.